One sample yielded the 22 T cell receptor beta chains listed below, sequenced in a study of cytomegalovirus exposure and HLA in healthy donors. PCR used 60 Vbeta primers and 13 Jbeta primers. Profiled with immunoSEQ multiplex PCR; TCRdb holds only in-frame clones, not every one. In the table there are 85,000 to 90,000 clones, around 85% of which are singletons. The sample was PBMCs. All receptors come from a man aged 40-49 years in good health and CMV-seropositive.

The CDR3 coding sequence is TGTGCCAGCAGCTTGGTTCTAGCGGGAGGGACCGGGGAGCTGTTTTTT. The encoded protein is CASSLVLAGGTGELFF. J is TRBJ2-2 and V is TRBV5-6; TRBD2 aligns across 12 bases. The V segment lost 0 bases and the J segment 5 bases; nucleotides outside the gene matches: 2. Germline-derived CDR1 and CDR2 are SGHDT and YYEEEE. The CDR3 is 16 residues long.

The chain links TRBV9 to TRBJ2-2, with a tentative D call TRBD2 (6 bases). The V gene's germline CDR1 is SGDLS and CDR2 YYNGEE. CDR3 length equals 13 residues. V lost 5 bases to trimming and J lost 7 bases, with 12 bases between them. In DNA form, the CDR3 reads TGTGCCAGCAGGCGGGACCTTAACGGGGAGCTGTTTTTT. Protein: CASRRDLNGELFF.

This CDR3 reads CAIKGAYNSPLHF. CDR3 DNA sequence: TGTGCCATCAAGGGGGCCTATAATTCACCCCTCCACTTT. The V and J genes are TRBV6-5 and TRBJ1-6; tentatively, D is TRBD1 (6 bases). With 10 bases removed from V and 2 bases from J, the gap between germline ends came to 9 bases. This CDR3 contains 13 residues. In germline, CDR1 is MNHEY, CDR2 SVGAGI.

V usage is TRBV19 and J usage is TRBJ1-3; D not certain. The CDR3 extends over 15 amino acids. Trimming pared 5 bases from V and 0 bases from J, leaving 11 bases between. The V gene's germline CDR1 is LNHDA and CDR2 SQIVND (reference sequence). This CDR3 is CASSPRSSSGNTIYF. The CDR3 DNA follows: TGTGCCAGTAGTCCGCGTTCGAGCTCTGGAAACACCATATATTTT.

The chain has TRBV11-2 and TRBJ1-2, with TRBD1 as a possible D gene (6 bases). Per the germline V gene, CDR1 is SGHAT and CDR2 is FQNNGV. The V gene lost 1 base and the J gene lost 8 bases, with 8 bases spanning the gap. This CDR3 contains 12 residues. The CDR3 is CASSLGGGGYTF. Here the CDR3 DNA reads TGTGCCAGCAGCTTAGGAGGGGGAGGCTACACCTTC.

This chain connects TRBV7-2 to TRBJ2-7; TRBD2 might be the D (5 bases). The V and J ends lost 1 base and 5 bases respectively, with 12 bases between them. The CDR3 spans 14 residues. Germline V lookup: CDR1 SGHTA, CDR2 FQGNSA. The DNA of the CDR3 is TGTGCCAGCAGCTTAGGGGGAGTAGTCGACGAGCAGTACTTC. Encoded protein: CASSLGGVVDEQYF.

The chain employs TRBV9 and TRBJ2-3; 9 nucleotides agree with TRBD2. Germline CDR1 reads SGDLS; CDR2 reads YYNGEE. This CDR3 spans 17 amino acids. The J segment lost 2 bases and the V segment lost 0 bases, leaving 7 bases of the junction unmatched. Here the CDR3 reads CASSVVGLAGPTDTQYF. CDR3 DNA: TGTGCCAGCAGCGTAGTGGGGCTAGCGGGACCCACAGATACGCAGTATTTT.

V usage is TRBV5-8 and J usage is TRBJ1-1; the D gene is possibly TRBD1 (5 bases). Germline-derived CDR1 and CDR2 are SGHTS and YDEGEE. The CDR3 consists of 15 residues. V was cut by 4 bases and J by 3 bases, with 16 bases left in between. In DNA form, the CDR3 reads TGTGCCAGCAGCCTAACAGGAGGGCTTGACACTGAAGCTTTCTTT. This codes for CASSLTGGLDTEAFF.

The rearrangement uses TRBV11-2 and TRBJ2-1, with D possibly being TRBD1 (6 bases). Germline CDR1 reads SGHAT; CDR2 reads FQNNGV. The CDR3 is 13 residues long. V shed 5 bases and J shed 8 bases, with 13 bases lying between them. Written as DNA, the CDR3 is TGTGCCAGCAGCCAAACAGGGAACCATGAGCAGTTCTTC. Amino acid sequence: CASSQTGNHEQFF.

This chain joins TRBV9 and TRBJ2-1; TRBD2 matches at 7 bases. The CDR3 extends over 16 amino acids. Germline trimming cut 4 bases from V and 8 bases from J; bases unmatched to any gene: 15. Germline-derived CDR1 and CDR2 are SGDLS and YYNGEE. For the CDR3, the DNA is TGTGCCAGCAGCCCGGTCGGGGGGAGTTCGGTCTATGAGCAGTTCTTC. This encodes CASSPVGGSSVYEQFF.

CDR3 nucleotides: TGTGCCAGCAGCTTATCATACGCAGCAGATACGCAGTATTTT. Its protein product is CASSLSYAADTQYF. The chain couples TRBV11-2 to TRBJ2-3, with unresolved D. The CDR3 loop spans 14 amino acids. The germline V gene encodes CDR1 SGHAT and CDR2 FQNNGV. Trimming shortened V by 2 bases and J by 4 bases, and 10 bases separated the two germline ends.

DNA of the CDR3: TGTGCCAGCAGCTTATCAGGGGGCTTCACCGGGGAGCTGTTTTTT. Protein: CASSLSGGFTGELFF. V gene TRBV7-2 combines with J gene TRBJ2-2; 8 bases are shared with TRBD1. The CDR3 contains 15 residues. The germline V gene has CDR1 SGHTA and CDR2 FQGNSA. Losses at the gene ends were 2 bases for V and 4 bases for J; bases not matched to a gene: 3.

The gene calls are TRBV19 and TRBJ2-1, with D possibly being TRBD2 (5 bases). The CDR3 totals 15 residues. Germline CDR1 reads LNHDA; CDR2 reads SQIVND (reference sequence). Trimming pared 0 bases from V and 8 bases from J, leaving 14 bases between. The CDR3 loop is CASSIEAIAGHEQFF. The CDR3 DNA follows: TGTGCCAGTAGTATAGAGGCTATCGCGGGCCATGAGCAGTTCTTC.

The V gene is TRBV10-2, the J gene TRBJ2-3, with 7 bases matching TRBD2. The germline V gene encodes CDR1 WSHSY and CDR2 SAAADI. The V gene end was trimmed by 4 bases and the J gene end by 5 bases; junction bases not matched to a gene: 0. The length of the CDR3 is 12 residues. The CDR3 loop is CASSGGGDTQYF. The CDR3 DNA follows: TGCGCCAGCAGTGGCGGGGGAGATACGCAGTATTTT.

The V gene is TRBV2, the J gene TRBJ2-6; 7 bases are a match to TRBD1. J was trimmed by 3 bases and V by 6 bases; bases with no gene match: 5. The CDR3 is made up of 15 amino acids. CDR1 is SNHLY and CDR2 is FYNNEI in the germline V gene. The CDR3 is CASRETGVGANVLTF. CDR3 bases: TGTGCCAGCAGGGAAACAGGGGTTGGGGCCAACGTCCTGACTTTC.

The V gene is TRBV13, the J gene TRBJ2-3, with 12 bases identical to TRBD2. Germline V gene lookup returns CDR1 PRHDT and CDR2 FYEKMQ (reference sequence). CDR3 length: 17 amino acids. The V segment lost 1 base and the J segment 5 bases; nucleotides outside the gene matches: 7. For the CDR3, the DNA is TGTGCCAGCAGCTTAGAGGGACTAGCGGGCCCAGGAGATACGCAGTATTTT. Translated: CASSLEGLAGPGDTQYF.

The V call is TRBV7-2, the J call TRBJ1-2; TRBD1 matches at 7 bases. The CDR3 sequence is 13 residues long. CDR1 and CDR2 (germline): SGHTA, FQGNSA. J gave up 8 bases and V 1 base, and 4 bases lay outside the gene matches. Here the CDR3 DNA reads TGTGCCAGCAGCTTAGGAGGGGGCTCGGGCTACACCTTC. Translated: CASSLGGGSGYTF.

The V and J genes are TRBV14 and TRBJ2-1; perhaps TRBD1 as D (6 bases). CDR3 length: 13 residues. Germline values: CDR1 SGHDN, CDR2 FVKESK. Trimming stripped 5 bases from V and 7 bases from J, with 12 bases between. The CDR3: CASSDGQFNEQFF. In DNA form, the CDR3 reads TGTGCCAGCAGCGACGGACAGTTTAATGAGCAGTTCTTC.

The chain uses TRBV28 and TRBJ1-5, with unresolved D. The CDR3 totals 20 residues. V was shortened by 3 bases and J by 0 bases, with 24 bases between the two germline ends. Per germline, CDR1 MDHEN and CDR2 SYDVKM. CDR3 coding DNA: TGTGCCAGCAGTTTCCCCCTAGGTGGCCGAAACAAAAATAGCAATCAGCCCCAGCATTTT. Its translation: CASSFPLGGRNKNSNQPQHF.

This chain connects TRBV9 to TRBJ2-3; 8 nucleotides line up with TRBD2. The germline CDR1 and CDR2 sequences are SGDLS and YYNGEE. With V trimmed by 0 bases and J by 2 bases, 8 bases remained unmatched. This CDR3 is built from 17 residues. This CDR3 reads CASSVGVAGLTTDTQYF. The CDR3 DNA reads as TGTGCCAGCAGCGTAGGGGTAGCGGGGCTAACCACAGATACGCAGTATTTT. Full variable domain (remainder filled in from reference TRBV9 and TRBJ2-3): DSGVTQTPKHLITATGQRVTLRCSPRSGDLSVYWYQQSLDQGLQFLIQYYNGEERAKGNILERFSAQQFPDLHSELNLSSLELGDSALYFCASSVGVAGLTTDTQYFGPGTRLTVL.

This chain links TRBV28 with TRBJ1-5, with D tentatively TRBD1 (6 bases). V was trimmed by 6 bases and J by 6 bases, leaving 12 bases between them. CDR3 length: 13 amino acids. Germline lookup yields CDR1 MDHEN and CDR2 SYDVKM. The CDR3 reads CASSSDRSQPQHF. The CDR3 DNA reads as TGTGCCAGCAGCTCGGACAGAAGTCAGCCCCAGCATTTT. Together with reference TRBV28 and TRBJ1-5, the CDR3 gives the full variable domain: DVKVTQSSRYLVKRTGEKVFLECVQDMDHENMFWYRQDPGLGLRLIYFSYDVKMKEKGDIPEGYSVSREKKERFSLILESASTNQTSMYLCASSSDRSQPQHFGDGTRLSIL.

V is TRBV5-1 and J is TRBJ2-7; 7 nucleotides line up with TRBD1. V trimming: 4 bases; J trimming: 4 bases; junction bases outside the gene matches: 14. Germline V gene sequence: CDR1 SGHRS, CDR2 YFSETQ. The CDR3 is 16 amino acids. The CDR3 region is CASSVQPGQSSYEQYF. The CDR3 coding sequence is TGCGCCAGCAGCGTCCAACCGGGACAGTCCTCTTACGAGCAGTACTTC.